Shown below are 23 T cell receptor beta chains from a single sample sequenced in a study of T cell responses to AZD1222 COVID-19 vaccine. Data came from immunoSEQ multiplex PCR; TCRdb stores just in-frame clones and leaves some out. The sample contains some 130,000 clones, roughly 91% of which appear only once. The sample in question was peripheral blood, obtained on day 0 of AZD1222 vaccination. The receptors here all came from an adult in good health.

CDR3 residues: CASSTRTSGGVVIQYF. The CDR3 nucleotides are TGTGCCAGCAGCACCCGGACTAGCGGGGGGGTGGTCATTCAGTACTTC. The chain joins TRBV7-2 to TRBJ2-4; 15 nucleotides agree with TRBD2. The junction had 8 bases not matched to a gene; V was cut back by 5 bases and J by 9 bases. Germline CDR1 is SGHTA and CDR2 is FQGNSA. There are 16 residues in the CDR3.

The chain employs TRBV30 and TRBJ1-6; D not resolved. The ends were cut back, 0 bases at V and 10 bases at J, with 7 bases in the middle. The CDR3 is 12 residues long. Germline loops: CDR1 GTSNPN, CDR2 SVGIG (reference sequence). CDR3 loop: CAWSVIGSPLHF. CDR3 in DNA: TGTGCCTGGAGTGTAATTGGATCACCCCTCCACTTT. Supplemented by reference TRBV30 and TRBJ1-6, the full variable domain reads SQTIHQWPATLVQPVGSPLSLECTVEGTSNPNLYWYRQAAGRGLQLLFYSVGIGQISSEVPQNLSASRPQDRQFILSSKKLLLSDSGFYLCAWSVIGSPLHFGNGTRLTVT.

With respect to this clone: At one end, the junction sequence differs from germline, possibly due to a read error. The CDR3 DNA follows: TGTGCCAGCAGTCGAACAGGGGGGTCTGATGTCGATTTT. Its protein product is CASSRTGGSDVDF. V is TRBV27 and J is TRBJ1-1, with 8 bases aligning to TRBD1. CDR1 is MNHEY and CDR2 is SMNVEV in the germline V gene (reference sequence). The CDR3 totals 13 residues.

The chain joins TRBV9 to TRBJ1-5, with D unresolved. The CDR3 runs to 14 residues. Trimming shortened V by 2 bases and J by 4 bases, and 10 bases separated the two germline ends. Per the germline V gene, CDR1 is SGDLS and CDR2 is YYNGEE. The CDR3 loop reads CASSVDHGNQPQHF. CDR3 nucleotides: TGTGCCAGCAGCGTGGACCACGGGAATCAGCCCCAGCATTTT. Full variable domain (remainder filled in from reference TRBV9 and TRBJ1-5): DSGVTQTPKHLITATGQRVTLRCSPRSGDLSVYWYQQSLDQGLQFLIQYYNGEERAKGNILERFSAQQFPDLHSELNLSSLELGDSALYFCASSVDHGNQPQHFGDGTRLSIL.

This clone was seen a handful of times. The rearrangement links TRBV7-2 to TRBJ1-2, with TRBD1 as a possible D gene (5 bases). The germline CDR1 and CDR2 sequences are SGHTA and FQGNSA. This CDR3 has 14 amino acids. V shed 5 bases and J shed 3 bases, with 13 bases lying between them. The CDR3 loop is CASSPLMTDYGYTF. In DNA, the CDR3 is TGTGCCAGCAGCCCCCTTATGACAGACTATGGCTACACCTTC.

This chain joins TRBV19 and TRBJ1-2; TRBD1 matches 7 bases. CDR1 is LNHDA, CDR2 SQIVND, per germline (reference sequence). The CDR3 loop spans 15 amino acids. The J segment lost 4 bases and the V segment lost 7 bases, leaving 12 bases of the junction unmatched. This CDR3 reads CASIKGGGRVYGYTF. The CDR3 DNA reads TGTGCCAGTATCAAAGGGGGCGGGCGTGTCTATGGCTACACCTTC. Complete variable domain (other parts from reference TRBV19 and TRBJ1-2): DGGITQSPKYLFRKEGQNVTLSCEQNLNHDAMYWYRQDPGQGLRLIYYSQIVNDFQKGDIAEGYSVSREKKESFPLTVTSAQKNPTAFYLCASIKGGGRVYGYTFGSGTRLTVV.

The V and J genes are TRBV5-6 and TRBJ2-7; D possibly corresponds to TRBD2 (6 bases). The V end lost 2 bases, the J end lost 2 bases, and 11 bases lay between the germline ends. This CDR3 contains 14 residues. CDR1 SGHDT and CDR2 YYEEEE come from the germline V gene. The CDR3 spells CASSFVGRTYEQYF. CDR3 coding DNA: TGTGCCAGCAGCTTCGTCGGGAGAACCTACGAGCAGTACTTC.

V and J are TRBV7-9 and TRBJ1-1; D remains ambiguous. CDR3 size: 12 residues. Germline V lookup: CDR1 SEHNR, CDR2 FQNEAQ (reference sequence). The V end was cut by 6 bases, the J end by 6 bases, with 11 bases between. The CDR3 bases are TGTGCCAGCAGTGTAAGGCAGGCTGAAGCTTTCTTT. It codes for CASSVRQAEAFF.

V and J are TRBV14 and TRBJ1-2; D is undetermined. This CDR3 has 15 residues. Germline V gene data show CDR1 as SGHDN and CDR2 as FVKESK. Trimming took off 0 bases at V and 7 bases at J, with 15 bases between the two ends. The CDR3 is CASSQESSSFGGYTF. Here the CDR3 DNA reads TGTGCCAGCAGCCAAGAATCCTCGTCTTTCGGTGGCTACACCTTC.

The chain is built from TRBV19 and TRBJ1-5, with D tentatively TRBD1 (6 bases). CDR1 LNHDA and CDR2 SQIVND come from the germline V gene (reference sequence). The CDR3 contains 14 residues. V was clipped by 9 bases and J by 0 bases, with 12 bases between them. The CDR3, as DNA: TGTGCCAGCGCCGGGGACATTAGCAATCAGCCCCAGCATTTT. It specifies CASAGDISNQPQHF. Combining the CDR3 with reference TRBV19 and TRBJ1-5 gives the whole variable domain DGGITQSPKYLFRKEGQNVTLSCEQNLNHDAMYWYRQDPGQGLRLIYYSQIVNDFQKGDIAEGYSVSREKKESFPLTVTSAQKNPTAFYLCASAGDISNQPQHFGDGTRLSIL.

V usage is TRBV7-3 and J usage is TRBJ2-1; D gene uncertain. Germline CDR1 is SGHTA and CDR2 is FQGTGA. Trimming removed 4 bases from V and 8 bases from J, with 21 bases in between. The CDR3 runs to 16 residues. CDR3 DNA: TGTGCCAGCAGCTCACAGAGCACTATTGGCATAGATGAGCAGTTCTTC. The encoded protein is CASSSQSTIGIDEQFF.

The chain couples TRBV5-1 to TRBJ1-2, with D maybe TRBD1 (6 bases). The CDR3 extends over 14 amino acids. The V end was cut by 0 bases, the J end by 1 base, with 7 bases between. Germline V lookup: CDR1 SGHRS, CDR2 YFSETQ. The CDR3, as DNA: TGCGCCAGCAGCTTGGAGGGGGTTAACTATGGCTACACCTTC. Translating it yields CASSLEGVNYGYTF.

The chain carries TRBV28 and TRBJ1-2, with D hard to call. Germline lookup yields CDR1 MDHEN and CDR2 SYDVKM. The CDR3 extends over 16 amino acids. V gave up 5 bases and J gave up 5 bases, with 21 bases separating them. The CDR3 protein is CASSAVGKFESYGYTF. The CDR3 DNA reads TGTGCCAGCAGTGCCGTAGGGAAGTTCGAGTCATATGGCTACACCTTC.

The genes are TRBV5-1 and TRBJ2-2; D not certain. Germline CDR1 and CDR2: SGHRS and YFSETQ. Trimming cost V 4 bases and J 0 bases, with 4 bases left between them. This CDR3 region has 13 residues. The CDR3 nucleotides read TGCGCCAGCAGCCCCTCGAACACCGGGGAGCTGTTTTTT. Protein: CASSPSNTGELFF.

V is TRBV27 and J is TRBJ1-5; no firm D call. This CDR3 is 16 amino acids long. Germline V gene lookup returns CDR1 MNHEY and CDR2 SMNVEV (reference sequence). The V and J ends lost 0 bases and 4 bases respectively, with 13 bases between them. The CDR3 coding sequence is TGTGCCAGCAGTTTATCCCTGCCGGGAGTAAATCAGCCCCAGCATTTT. This sequence encodes CASSLSLPGVNQPQHF.

In this sample, this clone turned up once. V usage is TRBV4-3 and J usage is TRBJ1-2, with D hard to call. The germline gives CDR1 LGHNA, CDR2 YSLEER. V dropped 4 bases and J dropped 3 bases, with 12 bases sitting between them. The CDR3 is made up of 14 amino acids. This CDR3 reads CASSPDRGYYGYTF. The CDR3 DNA reads TGCGCCAGCAGCCCAGATCGGGGTTACTATGGCTACACCTTC.

V is TRBV5-4 and J is TRBJ1-2; D is perhaps TRBD1 (5 bases). Germline V CDR1 and CDR2: SGHNT, YYREEE (reference sequence). The CDR3 consists of 16 residues. V was pared by 4 bases and J by 4 bases, with 20 bases between. The chain's CDR3 is CASSVGGSGGIYGYTF. The CDR3 bases are TGTGCCAGCAGCGTGGGGGGATCAGGTGGGATCTATGGCTACACCTTC.

The V and J genes are TRBV27 and TRBJ1-2; D perhaps matches TRBD1 (6 bases). V gave up 4 bases and J gave up 5 bases, with 17 bases separating them. CDR3 size: 15 residues. Germline CDR1 reads MNHEY; CDR2 reads SMNVEV (reference sequence). CDR3 nucleotides: TGTGCCAGCAGTTCCCTCTCCGGGACAAAGTATGGCTACACCTTC. It is translated as CASSSLSGTKYGYTF.

This rearrangement joins TRBV6-5 to TRBJ1-6; 8 bases map to TRBD1. J lost 9 bases, V lost 6 bases, and 10 bases had no gene match. Germline V gene data show CDR1 as MNHEY and CDR2 as SVGAGI. CDR3 length: 15 residues. This CDR3 is CASSSTGGLGSPLHF. DNA for the CDR3: TGTGCCAGCAGCTCTACAGGGGGTTTGGGTTCACCCCTCCACTTT.

The rearrangement links TRBV5-6 to TRBJ2-1, with 10 bases lining up with TRBD2. The CDR3 sequence is 15 residues long. After removal of 0 bases from V and 4 bases from J, the junction contained 1 base not matched to a gene. The germline V gene encodes CDR1 SGHDT and CDR2 YYEEEE. CDR3 in DNA: TGTGCCAGCAGCTTGGGGACTAGCGGATACAATGAGCAGTTCTTC. Encoded protein: CASSLGTSGYNEQFF.

This clone was seen more than once but under ten times. The J gene is TRBJ2-7, the V gene TRBV6-5; 7 bases agree with TRBD2. CDR1 MNHEY and CDR2 SVGAGI come from the germline V gene. J gave up 3 bases and V 10 bases, and 9 bases lay outside the gene matches. The CDR3 totals 13 residues. The CDR3 region has the DNA TGTGCCACGTCTGGGGGGGAGCACTACGAGCAGTACTTC. It yields the protein CATSGGEHYEQYF.

CDR3 loop: CASSHSGPQQYF. The CDR3 DNA reads TGCGCCAGCAGCCACTCGGGACCCCAGCAGTACTTC. The chain links TRBV4-1 to TRBJ2-7; tentatively, D is TRBD1 or TRBD2 (5 bases each). Trimming took 3 bases from V and 8 from J, leaving 11 bases between them. In germline, CDR1 is MGHRA, CDR2 YSYEKL. The CDR3 is 12 residues long.

This chain uses TRBV6-2 or TRBV6-3 with TRBJ1-5, with D possibly TRBD1 on 5 matching bases. The CDR3 is 16 residues long. Germline CDR1 reads MNHEY; CDR2 reads SVGEGT. Trimming took 0 bases from V and 5 from J, leaving 14 bases between them. Here the CDR3 DNA reads TGTGCCAGCAGTTACTCGCCGGCCGTGGGGGATCAGCCCCAGCATTTT. It translates to CASSYSPAVGDQPQHF.